The 30 T cell receptor beta chains reported below all come from one sample, sequenced in a study of PD-1 blockade in classical Hodgkin lymphoma. TCRdb keeps only in-frame clones here, not all; method: immunoSEQ multiplex PCR. Counted here are roughly 32,000 clones, roughly four fifths occurring once; the ten biggest clones make up 30% to 35%. Following autologous stem cell transplantation, relapse occurred in every patient, and exposure to brentuximab vedotin varied. The sample consisted of peripheral blood mononuclear cells (PBMCs), taken at baseline. The receptors originated from a human donor with classical Hodgkin lymphoma.

This chain connects TRBV5-1 to TRBJ2-5; 10 bases line up with TRBD1. V lost 4 bases, J lost 7 bases, and 16 bases stayed unmatched. This CDR3 is 17 amino acids long. Germline assignment: CDR1 SGHRS and CDR2 YFSETQ. CDR3 sequence: CASSPGVGTGVSGTQYF. CDR3 DNA: TGCGCCAGCAGCCCCGGCGTAGGGACAGGGGTTAGTGGGACCCAGTACTTC.

The chain employs TRBV5-4 and TRBJ2-2; the D gene could be TRBD1 or TRBD2 (5 bases each). CDR3 length equals 13 residues. Germline-derived CDR1 and CDR2 are SGHNT and YYREEE (reference sequence). V lost 2 bases and J lost 7, with 9 bases in between. CDR3 sequence: CASSFLGGGELFF. CDR3 nucleotides: TGTGCCAGCAGCTTCCTTGGGGGCGGGGAGCTGTTTTTT. Full variable domain (outside the CDR3, taken from reference TRBV5-4 and TRBJ2-2): ETGVTQSPTHLIKTRGQQVTLRCSSQSGHNTVSWYQQALGQGPQFIFQYYREEENGRGNFPPRFSGLQFPNYSSELNVNALELDDSALYLCASSFLGGGELFFGEGSRLTVL.

The V gene is TRBV4-2, the J gene TRBJ1-1, with D unresolved. Germline V gene sequence: CDR1 LGHNA, CDR2 YNFKEQ. The CDR3 is made up of 15 amino acids. V lost 4 bases and J lost 1, with 13 bases in between. The CDR3 DNA reads TGTGCCAGCAGCCGGAGCCTCCTTTCGAACACTGAAGCTTTCTTT. Protein product: CASSRSLLSNTEAFF.

J is TRBJ2-1 and V is TRBV6-5, with no clear D. V dropped 8 bases and J dropped 12 bases, with 26 bases sitting between them. The V gene's germline CDR1 is MNHEY and CDR2 SVGAGI. CDR3 length: 15 residues. CDR3 residues: CASCTTRRGSYGQFF. CDR3 coding DNA: TGTGCCAGCTGTACAACCCGTCGTGGATCCTATGGGCAGTTCTTC.

The chain employs TRBV30 and TRBJ1-2; TRBD1 matches 7 bases. Germline values: CDR1 GTSNPN, CDR2 SVGIG (reference sequence). V was clipped by 2 bases and J by 3 bases; unmatched bases: 3. There are 13 residues in the CDR3. The DNA for the CDR3 is TGTGCCTGGAGTCCCGGGACAGACTATGGCTACACCTTC. Translating gives CAWSPGTDYGYTF.

This chain joins TRBV5-1 and TRBJ2-1; 7 bases match TRBD1. V gave up 4 bases and J gave up 6 bases; unmatched junction bases: 13. Germline values: CDR1 SGHRS, CDR2 YFSETQ. This CDR3 spans 16 amino acids. CDR3: CASSRDSLRLGNEQFF. DNA for the CDR3: TGCGCCAGCAGCCGGGACAGTCTTAGGTTGGGCAATGAGCAGTTCTTC.

J is TRBJ2-3 and V is TRBV9; TRBD1 agrees at 7 bases. Germline lookup yields CDR1 SGDLS and CDR2 YYNGEE. This CDR3 comprises 16 residues. The V gene end was trimmed by 1 base and the J gene end by 2 bases; junction bases not matched to a gene: 7. The CDR3 region is CASSVRQGANTDTQYF. CDR3 nucleotides: TGTGCCAGCAGCGTAAGACAGGGCGCGAACACAGATACGCAGTATTTT.

CDR3 bases: TGCAGCGCCCGAGGTGGACAGCAAGAGACCCAGTACTTC. This encodes CSARGGQQETQYF. The V and J genes are TRBV29-1 and TRBJ2-5, with D maybe TRBD1 (6 bases). With 7 bases removed from V and 2 bases from J, the gap between germline ends came to 14 bases. Germline V gene lookup returns CDR1 SQVTM and CDR2 ANQGSEA. The CDR3 covers 13 residues.

V and J are TRBV11-2 and TRBJ2-7; perhaps TRBD2 as D (6 bases). Trimming shortened V by 1 base and J by 3 bases, and 10 bases separated the two germline ends. Germline values: CDR1 SGHAT, CDR2 FQNNGV. This CDR3 is 14 amino acids long. CDR3 DNA: TGTGCCAGCAGCTTAGGGGGACTGGACTACGAGCAGTACTTC. As protein: CASSLGGLDYEQYF.

The chain couples TRBV9 to TRBJ1-4; 8 bases are a match to TRBD1. The CDR3 extends over 16 amino acids. Germline CDR1 and CDR2: SGDLS and YYNGEE. The V gene end was trimmed by 3 bases and the J gene end by 7 bases; junction bases not matched to a gene: 11. CDR3 residues: CASSGPDRGLGEKLFF. The CDR3 DNA reads TGTGCCAGCAGCGGCCCAGACAGGGGATTGGGTGAAAAACTGTTTTTT.

The chain links TRBV11-2 to TRBJ2-1, with TRBD1 identical over 9 bases. CDR3 size: 17 residues. The ends lost 5 bases at V and 6 bases at J; junction bases unmatched: 14. In germline, CDR1 is SGHAT, CDR2 FQNNGV. The CDR3 protein is CASSLGSSTDRGNEQFF. The CDR3 DNA follows: TGTGCCAGCAGCCTTGGGAGCAGTACGGACAGGGGCAATGAGCAGTTCTTC.

The rearrangement joins TRBV5-5 to TRBJ2-3; 11 nucleotides match TRBD2. Germline loops: CDR1 SGHKS, CDR2 YYEKEE (reference sequence). The CDR3 is 18 residues long. Losses at the gene ends were 0 bases for V and 3 bases for J; bases not matched to a gene: 9. The DNA of the CDR3 is TGTGCCAGCAGCTTGGCTCCAGGGACTAGCGGTAGAACAGATACGCAGTATTTT. This encodes CASSLAPGTSGRTDTQYF.

The rearrangement links TRBV28 to TRBJ1-4; TRBD1 is a possible D gene (5 bases). CDR3 length: 12 amino acids. Deletions cut 9 bases from V and 6 bases from J, with 11 bases between. Per the germline V gene, CDR1 is MDHEN and CDR2 is SYDVKM. The CDR3 region has the DNA TGTGCCAGTGGGGGGGTAGATGAAAAACTGTTTTTT. It codes for CASGGVDEKLFF.

The chain uses TRBV7-9 and TRBJ1-3; D is uncertain. Germline lookup yields CDR1 SEHNR and CDR2 FQNEAQ (reference sequence). The length of the CDR3 is 15 residues. V was trimmed by 2 bases and J by 0 bases, leaving 8 bases between them. The CDR3 sequence: CASSLQALSGNTIYF. CDR3 nucleotides: TGTGCCAGCAGCTTACAGGCTCTCTCTGGAAACACCATATATTTT.

The V and J genes are TRBV30 and TRBJ1-2, with TRBD1 as a possible D gene (5 bases). The germline CDR1 and CDR2 sequences are GTSNPN and SVGIG (reference sequence). V lost 2 bases and J 10 bases, leaving 11 bases between the germline ends. CDR3 length: 11 residues. CDR3 in amino acids: CAWSQGPDYTF. The CDR3 nucleotides are TGTGCCTGGAGTCAGGGACCTGACTACACCTTC.

V usage is TRBV10-3 and J usage is TRBJ1-3; D gene ambiguous. Trimming pared 2 bases from V and 2 bases from J, leaving 10 bases between. Germline V gene lookup returns CDR1 ENHRY and CDR2 SYGVKD. CDR3 size: 15 residues. The DNA of the CDR3 is TGTGCCATCAGTGAGCGGGGAAAAACTGGAAACACCATATATTTT. Its protein product is CAISERGKTGNTIYF.

The chain has TRBV19 and TRBJ1-1, with a tentative D call TRBD1 (6 bases). The CDR3 is 14 residues long. V gave up 6 bases and J gave up 1 base, with 12 bases separating them. Germline CDR1 LNHDA, CDR2 SQIVND (reference sequence). The CDR3 DNA follows: TGTGCCAGTAGAACGGGACAATCGAACACTGAAGCTTTCTTT. Amino acids: CASRTGQSNTEAFF.

V gene TRBV2 combines with J gene TRBJ1-4; D unclear. In germline, CDR1 is SNHLY, CDR2 FYNNEI. The CDR3 length is 14 residues. The germline V and J ends were trimmed by 11 bases and 7 bases, with 20 bases remaining between them. CDR3 in amino acids: CAGGEQTLGEKLFF. The CDR3 nucleotides are TGTGCCGGCGGGGAACAAACCCTTGGTGAAAAACTGTTTTTT.

The gene calls are TRBV6-5 and TRBJ2-2, with 11 bases fitting TRBD2. The CDR3 runs 15 residues. The trim removed 2 bases at V and 8 bases at J, leaving 4 bases unmatched. Germline lookup yields CDR1 MNHEY and CDR2 SVGAGI. The CDR3 reads CASSYRRLAGGELFF. In DNA, the CDR3 is TGTGCCAGCAGTTACCGTAGACTAGCGGGGGGGGAGCTGTTTTTT.

The chain carries TRBV7-2 and TRBJ1-2; D gene ambiguous. Trimming shortened V by 0 bases and J by 7 bases, and 9 bases separated the two germline ends. The CDR3 has 13 residues. CDR1 and CDR2 (germline): SGHTA, FQGNSA. CDR3 amino acids: CASSLAGPSGYTF. CDR3 nucleotide sequence: TGTGCCAGCAGCTTAGCTGGGCCGAGTGGCTACACCTTC.

This sequence joins TRBV5-1 and TRBJ2-2; a weak D match, TRBD1 (6 bases). V gave up 7 bases and J gave up 0 bases, with 13 bases separating them. This CDR3 has 15 amino acids. In germline, CDR1 is SGHRS, CDR2 YFSETQ. The CDR3 loop is CASYPGHSNTGELFF. The CDR3 nucleotides read TGCGCCAGCTACCCGGGACATTCGAACACCGGGGAGCTGTTTTTT.

The CDR3 nucleotides read TGCGCCAGCAGCCCAGGGGTAAGTCAGCCCCAGCATTTT. As protein: CASSPGVSQPQHF. The V and J genes are TRBV5-1 and TRBJ1-5; D perhaps matches TRBD1 (6 bases). CDR1 is SGHRS and CDR2 is YFSETQ in the germline V gene. This CDR3 comprises 13 residues. Trimming removed 4 bases from V and 6 bases from J, with 11 bases in between. The complete variable domain, with remaining parts taken from reference TRBV5-1 and TRBJ1-5, reads KAGVTQTPRYLIKTRGQQVTLSCSPISGHRSVSWYQQTPGQGLQFLFEYFSETQRNKGNFPGRFSGRQFSNSRSEMNVSTLELGDSALYLCASSPGVSQPQHFGDGTRLSIL.

The V and J genes are TRBV7-3 and TRBJ1-1, with unresolved D. Germline assignment: CDR1 SGHTA and CDR2 FQGTGA. The CDR3 contains 13 residues. V was pared by 5 bases and J by 3 bases, with 10 bases between. DNA of the CDR3: TGTGCCAGCAGCCGATCGTGGGACACTGAAGCTTTCTTT. Translating it yields CASSRSWDTEAFF. The full variable domain, its missing parts supplied by reference TRBV7-3 and TRBJ1-1, is GAGVSQTPSNKVTEKGKYVELRCDPISGHTALYWYRQSLGQGPEFLIYFQGTGAADDSGLPNDRFFAVRPEGSVSTLKIQRTERGDSAVYLCASSRSWDTEAFFGQGTRLTVV.

The chain combines TRBV19 with TRBJ2-6; TRBD1 matches 9 bases. The CDR3 has 16 amino acids. CDR1 is LNHDA and CDR2 is SQIVND in the germline V gene (reference sequence). J was trimmed by 1 base and V by 5 bases; bases with no gene match: 3. The CDR3: CASSPDRGSGANVLTF. CDR3 nucleotide sequence: TGTGCCAGTAGTCCGGACAGGGGATCTGGGGCCAACGTCCTGACTTTC.

The genes are TRBV7-3 and TRBJ2-3, with 11 bases that match TRBD1. This CDR3 contains 16 residues. Per germline, CDR1 SGHTA and CDR2 FQGTGA. V lost 5 bases to trimming and J lost 2 bases; unmatched junction nucleotides: 6. The DNA of the CDR3 is TGTGCCAGCAGCCTAATGGGACAGGGGGTCACAGATACGCAGTATTTT. Translation: CASSLMGQGVTDTQYF.

CDR3 coding DNA: TGTGCCAGCTCACCACAGGTGGGCACAGATACGCAGTATTTT. Its protein is CASSPQVGTDTQYF. The chain links TRBV18 to TRBJ2-3; D is unclear. Germline CDR1 and CDR2: KGHSH and LQKENI. CDR3 length equals 14 residues. Trimming stripped 1 base from V and 1 base from J, with 6 bases between.

This clone has more than one count but fewer than ten. The CDR3: CASSRTGNHEQYF. CDR3 nucleotides: TGTGCCAGCAGCAGGACAGGGAACCACGAGCAGTACTTC. This chain joins TRBV27 and TRBJ2-7; 8 positions agree with TRBD1. This CDR3 is 13 amino acids long. V dropped 6 bases and J dropped 5; count of bases not matched to a gene: 6. Germline lookup yields CDR1 MNHEY and CDR2 SMNVEV (reference sequence).

The genes are TRBV6-5 and TRBJ2-7; 7 nucleotides agree with TRBD1. The V gene end was trimmed by 0 bases and the J gene end by 2 bases; junction bases not matched to a gene: 4. Per germline, CDR1 MNHEY and CDR2 SVGAGI. The CDR3 consists of 15 residues. CDR3 sequence (DNA): TGTGCCAGCAGTTACTCGATACAGGGGCCCTACGAGCAGTACTTC. Protein product: CASSYSIQGPYEQYF.

The chain links TRBV11-1 to TRBJ2-7; TRBD2 agrees at 8 bases. The germline gives CDR1 SGHAT, CDR2 FQDESV (reference sequence). V gave up 4 bases and J gave up 0 bases; unmatched junction bases: 5. The CDR3 extends over 15 amino acids. The CDR3 region has the DNA TGTGCCAGCAGCTCACTAGCGGTGAACTCCTACGAGCAGTACTTC. Translated: CASSSLAVNSYEQYF.

This chain joins TRBV5-6 and TRBJ2-5, with a weak D call TRBD2 (6 bases). V was pared by 3 bases and J by 4 bases, with 13 bases between. Germline-derived CDR1 and CDR2 are SGHDT and YYEEEE. This CDR3 has 14 amino acids. The CDR3 DNA is TGTGCCAGCAGCTGGGGGACTGTACTAGAGACCCAGTACTTC. It specifies CASSWGTVLETQYF.